This TCR beta chain was identified in a study of blood T cell repertoires in COVID-19. Background on the study: Both acute and convalescent COVID-19 samples were obtained from the United States, Italy and Spain.

Generated by immunoSEQ multiplex PCR, the TCRdb table keeps only in-frame clones and is missing some. The sample carries around 140,000 clones, around 89% recorded once. This CDR3 spans 15 amino acids. The V end lost 4 bases, the J end lost 0 bases, and 13 bases lay between the germline ends. CDR1 and CDR2 from the germline V gene are SGHNT and YYREEE (reference sequence). Sequencing used peripheral blood. The receptor comes from a man in his sixties with COVID-19, enrolled during active disease. The chain combines TRBV5-4 with TRBJ1-2; no clear D gene. Written as DNA, the CDR3 is TGTGCCAGCAGCCCCGGAGGAAAGCCTAACTATGGCTACACCTTC. It codes for CASSPGGKPNYGYTF.